This TCR beta chain was found in a study of blood T cells in healthy people across ages. For the second PCR, which ran for roughly 7 to 11 cycles, a sample-barcoded 5' primer and a J-beta primer mix were used. One entry per CDR3 protein results from TCRdb running MiXCR on the 5' RACE reads. Of more than 800,000 distinct CDR3 sequences in the sample, less than 50% are singletons; the top ten hold approximately 17%. The CDR3 contains 16 residues. The germline CDR1 and CDR2 sequences are LGHNA and YNFKEQ. V lost 1 base, J lost 4 bases, and 8 bases stayed unmatched. Material for sequencing was blood. The chain couples TRBV4-2 to TRBJ1-2; 8 bases match TRBD1. The sequence was obtained from a woman in her sixties in good health. CDR3 sequence reads: CASSQVLGDRIYGYTF. Here the CDR3 DNA reads TGTGCCAGCAGCCAAGTCCTTGGGGACAGGATCTATGGCTACACCTTC.